The 32 T cell receptor beta chains below were found in one sample sequenced in a study of T-cell reconstitution after alpha-beta-depleted transplantation in children. Unique molecular identifiers tagged the TCRbeta library. TCRdb analysed the PCR reads with MiXCR anew, one entry per CDR3 protein. The sample contains 200,000 to 250,000 distinct CDR3 sequences, approximately 9.5% of which appear only once. Sample: PBMCs from the stem cell graft donor, taken from the stem cell graft. The receptors originated from a human donor who donated a stem cell graft to a child with acute lymphoblastic leukemia.

CDR3 protein: CASSLGAMKYEQYF. CDR3 sequence (DNA): TGTGCCAGCAGCTTAGGGGCCATGAAATACGAGCAGTACTTC. The chain joins TRBV7-2 to TRBJ2-7; D is undetermined. This CDR3 comprises 14 residues. V was trimmed by 1 base and J by 4 bases, leaving 11 bases between them. Germline V gene data show CDR1 as SGHTA and CDR2 as FQGNSA.

This clonotype was observed at least ten times. The rearrangement joins TRBV29-1 to TRBJ2-5, with D uncertain. Per germline, CDR1 SQVTM and CDR2 ANQGSEA. V lost 7 bases, J lost 0 bases, and 12 bases lay in between. The CDR3 is 13 residues long. The CDR3 region has the DNA TGCAGCGCCCGCAGGACGGACCAAGAGACCCAGTACTTC. This sequence encodes CSARRTDQETQYF.

This clonotype was seen a single time. This could be a read error, since a much larger clone is one nucleotide away. This CDR3 is missing its conserved last phenylalanine or tryptophan, likely due to a read error. The J gene is TRBJ2-1, the V gene TRBV14; D gene ambiguous. Germline V gives CDR1 SGHDN, CDR2 FVKESK. The CDR3 is 16 residues long. Trimming removed 0 bases at V and 3 bases at J, with 12 bases between. The CDR3 DNA sequence: TGTGCCAGCAGCCAAGATTTAGGACCCTTCTACAATGAGCAGTTCTAC. Its translation: CASSQDLGPFYNEQFY.

The genes are TRBV6-5 and TRBJ1-1; TRBD1 aligns across 8 bases. After removal of 0 bases from V and 6 bases from J, the junction contained 6 bases not matched to a gene. Germline CDR1 MNHEY, CDR2 SVGAGI. The CDR3 is 15 residues long. CDR3 DNA sequence: TGTGCCAGCAGTTACTCAGGACAGGGAGGCGCTGAAGCTTTCTTT. Protein sequence: CASSYSGQGGAEAFF.

The sample holds many counts of this clonotype. The genes are TRBV29-1 and TRBJ2-7; D call uncertain. Deletions cut 8 bases from V and 2 bases from J, with 10 bases between. This CDR3 comprises 11 residues. Germline-derived CDR1 and CDR2 are SQVTM and ANQGSEA. CDR3 in amino acids: CSINFAYEQYF. In DNA form, the CDR3 reads TGCAGCATAAACTTCGCCTACGAGCAGTACTTC.

This clonotype occurred many times. The chain carries TRBV10-3 and TRBJ2-7; D uncertain. CDR1 and CDR2 from the germline V gene are ENHRY and SYGVKD. CDR3 length: 14 residues. The germline V and J ends were trimmed by 4 bases and 2 bases, with 12 bases remaining between them. This CDR3 reads CAISVEDGTYEQYF. As DNA, the CDR3 is TGTGCCATCAGTGTTGAGGACGGAACCTACGAGCAGTACTTC.

The chain is built from TRBV5-1 and TRBJ1-5; TRBD1 matches at 12 bases. This CDR3 comprises 14 residues. Trimming cost V 3 bases and J 9 bases; bases outside gene matches: 4. Germline loops: CDR1 SGHRS, CDR2 YFSETQ. In DNA, the CDR3 is TGCGCCAGCAGCTCGGGACAGGGGGCAGGGCCCCAGCATTTT. Translated, it gives CASSSGQGAGPQHF.

This clonotype was detected a few times. The chain has TRBV20-1 and TRBJ1-3; no firm D call. Germline-derived CDR1 and CDR2 are DFQATT and SNEGSKA (reference sequence). V was trimmed by 0 bases and J by 7 bases, leaving 10 bases between them. This CDR3 region has 13 residues. This CDR3 reads CSAREEGGNTIYF. Written as DNA, the CDR3 is TGCAGTGCTAGAGAGGAAGGAGGGAACACCATATATTTT.

This clonotype was seen many times. The rearrangement joins TRBV12-3 or TRBV12-4 to TRBJ2-7; D call uncertain. This CDR3 region has 12 residues. V lost 2 bases and J 6 bases, leaving 8 bases between the germline ends. CDR3 nucleotide sequence: TGTGCCAGCAGTTTAAGTGGGCGCGAGCAGTACTTC. Translated: CASSLSGREQYF.

The chain couples TRBV2 to TRBJ2-4, with 10 bases matching TRBD2. The CDR3 runs 14 residues. J was trimmed by 9 bases and V by 7 bases; bases with no gene match: 9. CDR1 SNHLY and CDR2 FYNNEI come from the germline V gene. CDR3 sequence reads: CASIRTSGQGIQYF. The CDR3 nucleotides are TGTGCCAGCATCCGGACTAGCGGCCAAGGCATTCAGTACTTC.

This clonotype was counted many times. The chain combines TRBV6-5 with TRBJ2-2; no clear D gene. This CDR3 contains 14 residues. The germline gives CDR1 MNHEY, CDR2 SVGAGI. V was cut by 5 bases and J by 1 base, with 8 bases left in between. In nucleotides, the CDR3 is TGTGCCAGCAGTACCCTAGTGAACACCGGGGAGCTGTTTTTT. It is translated as CASSTLVNTGELFF.

This clonotype appeared many times. This chain uses TRBV2 with TRBJ2-7; D is uncertain. CDR3 length: 14 amino acids. V lost 1 base and J 1 base, leaving 8 bases between the germline ends. Germline V gene lookup returns CDR1 SNHLY and CDR2 FYNNEI. The CDR3 region is CASSEVAVSYEQYF. Written as DNA, the CDR3 is TGTGCCAGCAGTGAAGTGGCAGTATCCTACGAGCAGTACTTC.

This chain joins TRBV12-3 or TRBV12-4 and TRBJ2-5; D remains ambiguous. V was trimmed by 6 bases and J by 4 bases, leaving 6 bases between them. The CDR3 has 11 amino acids. The CDR3 loop reads CASSRSETQYF. Here the CDR3 DNA reads TGTGCCAGCAGCCGTTCAGAGACCCAGTACTTC.

The chain has TRBV10-3 and TRBJ2-7, with 8 bases fitting TRBD2. The CDR3 is 16 residues long. V dropped 4 bases and J dropped 0; count of bases not matched to a gene: 8. The V gene's germline CDR1 is ENHRY and CDR2 SYGVKD. The CDR3 DNA reads as TGTGCCATCAGTGTTCTAGCGGGCGCTAGCTCCTACGAGCAGTACTTC. As protein: CAISVLAGASSYEQYF.

This clonotype was seen many times. This chain connects TRBV15 to TRBJ2-3; 14 bases agree with TRBD2. CDR1 is LNHNV and CDR2 is YYDKDF in the germline V gene (reference sequence). J was trimmed by 8 bases and V by 2 bases; bases with no gene match: 6. The CDR3 contains 16 residues. CDR3 in amino acids: CATSRPGLAGVVTQYF. The CDR3 coding sequence is TGTGCCACCAGCAGACCGGGACTAGCGGGGGTTGTTACGCAGTATTTT.

This clonotype was counted only a few times. V is TRBV2 and J is TRBJ1-1; D gene unclear. Between the trimmed V and J ends, which lost 6 bases and 0 bases, there was a span of 11 bases. CDR3 length: 14 amino acids. The germline V gene encodes CDR1 SNHLY and CDR2 FYNNEI. In DNA form, the CDR3 reads TGTGCCAGCAGGACCGGATCTATGAACACTGAAGCTTTCTTT. This encodes CASRTGSMNTEAFF.

This clonotype was detected only a few times. The V gene is TRBV19, the J gene TRBJ2-3; 9 positions match TRBD2. Germline-derived CDR1 and CDR2 are LNHDA and SQIVND (reference sequence). V lost 6 bases, J lost 0 bases, and 7 bases stayed unmatched. The CDR3 runs to 16 residues. As DNA, the CDR3 is TGTGCCAGTAGCGCGGCGGGGGGGGCAAGCACAGATACGCAGTATTTT. It is translated as CASSAAGGASTDTQYF.

This chain joins TRBV20-1 and TRBJ1-2; TRBD1 matches 8 bases. In germline, CDR1 is DFQATT, CDR2 SNEGSKA (reference sequence). The CDR3 is 13 residues long. J gave up 3 bases and V 5 bases, and 5 bases lay outside the gene matches. CDR3 nucleotide sequence: TGCAGTGCTCTGAAACAGGGGGACTATGGCTACACCTTC. It codes for CSALKQGDYGYTF.

This clonotype was seen a few times. This chain uses TRBV11-2 with TRBJ1-4; 8 bases are a match to TRBD1. Germline loops: CDR1 SGHAT, CDR2 FQNNGV. V gave up 1 base and J gave up 8 bases; unmatched junction bases: 6. The CDR3 runs to 15 residues. CDR3 nucleotides: TGTGCCAGCAGCTTAGGGGTTACAGGGGGAGAAAAACTGTTTTTT. Translated, it gives CASSLGVTGGEKLFF. Drawing the rest from reference TRBV11-2 and TRBJ1-4, the complete variable domain is EAGVAQSPRYKIIEKRQSVAFWCNPISGHATLYWYQQILGQGPKLLIQFQNNGVVDDSQLPKDRFSAERLKGVDSTLKIQPAKLEDSAVYLCASSLGVTGGEKLFFGSGTQLSVL.

This clonotype appeared a few times. The gene calls are TRBV6-5 and TRBJ2-1; 8 bases agree with TRBD2. V shed 2 bases, J shed 7 bases, and the junction held 7 bases outside the gene matches. The CDR3 contains 15 residues. Germline CDR1 reads MNHEY; CDR2 reads SVGAGI. Here the CDR3 DNA reads TGTGCCAGCAGTTACGAGCCGGGGGGGATAAATGAGCAGTTCTTC. Its translation: CASSYEPGGINEQFF.

There are many counts of this clonotype. The chain has TRBV20-1 and TRBJ1-1, with D perhaps TRBD1 (5 bases). The CDR3 spans 12 residues. Germline V gene sequence: CDR1 DFQATT, CDR2 SNEGSKA (reference sequence). Trimming cost V 6 bases and J 3 bases, with 11 bases left between them. The CDR3 loop is CSALRGDTEAFF. In nucleotides, the CDR3 is TGCAGTGCGCTACGGGGGGACACTGAAGCTTTCTTT.

There are many counts of this clonotype. The chain has TRBV7-9 and TRBJ2-7; D is unresolved. The CDR3 loop spans 13 amino acids. Germline-derived CDR1 and CDR2 are SEHNR and FQNEAQ (reference sequence). Between the trimmed V and J ends, which lost 1 base and 2 bases, there was a span of 6 bases. The CDR3 reads CASSLENTYEQYF. In nucleotides, the CDR3 is TGTGCCAGCAGCTTAGAAAATACCTACGAGCAGTACTTC.

There are many counts of this clonotype. The CDR3 nucleotides read TGTGCCAGCAGCTCTGCTGGCGGCGTAGAGACCCAGTACTTC. It is translated as CASSSAGGVETQYF. This chain uses TRBV12-3 or TRBV12-4 with TRBJ2-5; D not certain. With 6 bases removed from V and 4 bases from J, the gap between germline ends came to 15 bases. CDR3 length: 14 residues.

This clonotype was found a few times. J is TRBJ2-1 and V is TRBV12-3 or TRBV12-4; D unclear. Trimming left V 4 bases short and J 4 bases short, with 5 bases between. The CDR3 loop spans 12 amino acids. CDR3 in DNA: TGTGCCAGCAGTTCCGAGTACAATGAGCAGTTCTTC. This codes for CASSSEYNEQFF.

This clonotype was detected only a few times. The chain joins TRBV5-1 to TRBJ2-6, with D perhaps TRBD1 (6 bases). Trimming pared 4 bases from V and 0 bases from J, leaving 8 bases between. Germline values: CDR1 SGHRS, CDR2 YFSETQ. The CDR3 is 15 residues long. The CDR3 bases are TGCGCCAGCAGCAGGGACATCTCTGGGGCCAACGTCCTGACTTTC. Encoded protein: CASSRDISGANVLTF.

This clonotype was counted only a few times. The CDR3 loop reads CASTTTLWETQYF. The DNA of the CDR3 is TGTGCCAGTACCACGACATTGTGGGAGACCCAGTACTTC. The V and J genes are TRBV19 and TRBJ2-5; D remains unclear. The CDR3 contains 13 residues. V lost 7 bases and J lost 5, with 14 bases in between. CDR1 and CDR2 (germline): LNHDA, SQIVND (reference sequence).

Many counts were recorded for this clonotype. CDR3 in amino acids: CASSYSPGTVQETQYF. The CDR3, as DNA: TGTGCCAGCAGTTACTCACCTGGGACAGTCCAAGAGACCCAGTACTTC. The chain joins TRBV6-2 or TRBV6-3 to TRBJ2-5, with TRBD1 matching over 7 bases. Germline lookup yields CDR1 MNHEY and CDR2 SVGEGT. The CDR3 extends over 16 amino acids. V shed 0 bases, J shed 1 base, and the junction held 5 bases outside the gene matches.

The V call is TRBV29-1, the J call TRBJ2-3; the D gene is possibly TRBD1 (7 bases). CDR1 and CDR2 from the germline V gene are SQVTM and ANQGSEA. This CDR3 spans 14 amino acids. V shed 6 bases and J shed 3 bases, with 16 bases lying between them. Here the CDR3 reads CSVGRQGGTDTQYF. For the CDR3, the DNA is TGCAGCGTCGGTCGTCAGGGGGGAACAGATACGCAGTATTTT.

This clonotype was recorded at least ten times. DNA for the CDR3: TGTGCCAGCAGCCGCGACAACAATGAGCAGTTCTTC. Amino acid sequence: CASSRDNNEQFF. The chain links TRBV7-2 to TRBJ2-1; D is uncertain. Trimming removed 5 bases at V and 5 bases at J, with 7 bases between. Germline loops: CDR1 SGHTA, CDR2 FQGNSA. This CDR3 spans 12 amino acids.

The table lists this clonotype with a few counts. The chain couples TRBV12-3 or TRBV12-4 to TRBJ2-3, with TRBD1 as a possible D gene (5 bases). The V end lost 6 bases, the J end lost 4 bases, and 8 bases lay between the germline ends. There are 12 residues in the CDR3. CDR3 nucleotides: TGTGCCAGCAGGACAGTGGCAGATACGCAGTATTTT. It specifies CASRTVADTQYF.

This chain uses TRBV5-1 with TRBJ2-3; 9 bases map to TRBD2. The germline gives CDR1 SGHRS, CDR2 YFSETQ. Trimming removed 0 bases from V and 2 bases from J; junction bases left unmatched: 4. The CDR3 runs 16 residues. The CDR3 DNA is TGCGCCAGCAGCTTGGATCTAGCGGGAACCACAGATACGCAGTATTTT. Translated: CASSLDLAGTTDTQYF.

In its sample, this clonotype was seen many times. This chain connects TRBV6-2 or TRBV6-3 to TRBJ2-5; TRBD2 is a possible D gene (5 bases). CDR1 and CDR2 (germline): MNHEY, SVGEGT. With 2 bases removed from V and 5 bases from J, the gap between germline ends came to 9 bases. The CDR3 runs to 13 residues. The CDR3 nucleotides are TGTGCCAGCAGTTACCCCCCGGGGGAGACCCAGTACTTC. This codes for CASSYPPGETQYF.